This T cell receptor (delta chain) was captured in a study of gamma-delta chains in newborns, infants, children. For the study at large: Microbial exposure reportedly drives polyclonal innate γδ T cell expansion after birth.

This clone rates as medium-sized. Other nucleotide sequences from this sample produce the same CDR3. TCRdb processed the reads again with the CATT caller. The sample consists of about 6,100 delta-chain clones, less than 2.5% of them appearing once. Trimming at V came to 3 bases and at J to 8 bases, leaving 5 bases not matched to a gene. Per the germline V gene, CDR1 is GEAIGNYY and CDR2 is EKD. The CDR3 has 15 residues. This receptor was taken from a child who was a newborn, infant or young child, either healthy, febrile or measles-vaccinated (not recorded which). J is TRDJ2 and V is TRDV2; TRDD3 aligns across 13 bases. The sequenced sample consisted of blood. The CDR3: CACDVLGDTRAQLFF. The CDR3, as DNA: TGTGCCTGTGACGTACTGGGGGATACGCGCGCACAACTCTTCTTT.